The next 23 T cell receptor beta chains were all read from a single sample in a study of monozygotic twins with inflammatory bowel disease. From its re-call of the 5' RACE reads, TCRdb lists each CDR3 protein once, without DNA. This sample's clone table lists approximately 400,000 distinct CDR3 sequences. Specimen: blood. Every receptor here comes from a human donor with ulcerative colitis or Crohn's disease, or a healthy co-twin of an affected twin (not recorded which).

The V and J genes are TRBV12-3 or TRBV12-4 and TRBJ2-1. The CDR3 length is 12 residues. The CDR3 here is CASSLLTDEQFF.

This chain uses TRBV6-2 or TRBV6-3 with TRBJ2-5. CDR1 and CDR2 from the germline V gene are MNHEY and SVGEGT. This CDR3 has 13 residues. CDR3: CASSYEAHRTQYF.

CDR3 protein: CASSPGGRGPGSGYTF. The chain has TRBV6-2 or TRBV6-3 and TRBJ1-2. Germline V gene lookup returns CDR1 MNHEY and CDR2 SVGEGT. The CDR3 is 16 amino acids.

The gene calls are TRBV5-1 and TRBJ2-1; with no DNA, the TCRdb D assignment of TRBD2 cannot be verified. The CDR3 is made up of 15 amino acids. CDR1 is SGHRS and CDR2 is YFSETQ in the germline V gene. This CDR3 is CASSFLAGVDNEQFF.

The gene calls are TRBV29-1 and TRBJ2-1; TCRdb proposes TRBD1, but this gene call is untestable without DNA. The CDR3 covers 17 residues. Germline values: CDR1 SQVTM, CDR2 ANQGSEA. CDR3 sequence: CSVTPATSAVSYNEQFF.

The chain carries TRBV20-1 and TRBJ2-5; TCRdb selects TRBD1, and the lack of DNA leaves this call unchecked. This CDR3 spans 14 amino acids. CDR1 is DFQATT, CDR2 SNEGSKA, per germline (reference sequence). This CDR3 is CSPNPRTGQETQYF.

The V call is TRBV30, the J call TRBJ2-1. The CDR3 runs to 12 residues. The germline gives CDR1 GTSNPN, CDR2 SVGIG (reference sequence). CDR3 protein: CAWTNDFGEQFF.

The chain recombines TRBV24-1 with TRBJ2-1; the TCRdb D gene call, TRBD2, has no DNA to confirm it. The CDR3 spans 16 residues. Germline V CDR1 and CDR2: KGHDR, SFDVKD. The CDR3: CATSDAGTSGYNEQFF.

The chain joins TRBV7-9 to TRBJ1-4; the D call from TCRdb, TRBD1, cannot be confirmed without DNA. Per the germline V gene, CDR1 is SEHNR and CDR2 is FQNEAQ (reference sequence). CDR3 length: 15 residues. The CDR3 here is CASSLLNDRGEKLFF. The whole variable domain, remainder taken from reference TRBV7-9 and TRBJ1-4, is DTGVSQNPRHKITKRGQNVTFRCDPISEHNRLYWYRQTLGQGPEFLTYFQNEAQLEKSRLLSDRFSAERPKGSFSTLEIQRTEQGDSAMYLCASSLLNDRGEKLFFGSGTQLSVL.

This CDR3 reads CASSESLAGAWSEQFF. The rearrangement joins TRBV6-1 to TRBJ2-1; TCRdb's D call, TRBD2, is unchecked because there is no DNA. The germline CDR1 and CDR2 sequences are MNHNS and SASEGT. CDR3 length: 16 residues.

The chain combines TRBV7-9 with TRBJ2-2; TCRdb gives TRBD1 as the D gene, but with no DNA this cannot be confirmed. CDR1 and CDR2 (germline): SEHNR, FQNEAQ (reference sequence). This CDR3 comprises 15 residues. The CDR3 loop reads CASSQQGANTGELFF.

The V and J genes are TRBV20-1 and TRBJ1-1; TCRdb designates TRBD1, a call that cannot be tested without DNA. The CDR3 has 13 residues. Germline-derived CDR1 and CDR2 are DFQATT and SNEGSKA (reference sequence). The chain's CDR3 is CSATGQLRTEAFF.

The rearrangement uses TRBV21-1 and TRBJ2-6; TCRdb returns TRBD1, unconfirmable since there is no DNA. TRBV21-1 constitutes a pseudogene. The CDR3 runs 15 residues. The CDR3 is CASSSGHSGANVLTF.

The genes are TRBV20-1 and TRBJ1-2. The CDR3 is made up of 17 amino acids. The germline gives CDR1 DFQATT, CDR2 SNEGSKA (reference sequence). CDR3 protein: CSARHSFLDRSPYGYTF.

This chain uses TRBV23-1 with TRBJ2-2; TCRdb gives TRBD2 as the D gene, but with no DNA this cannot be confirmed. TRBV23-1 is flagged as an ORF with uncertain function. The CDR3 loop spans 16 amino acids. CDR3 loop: CASSPTGTSRAGELFF.

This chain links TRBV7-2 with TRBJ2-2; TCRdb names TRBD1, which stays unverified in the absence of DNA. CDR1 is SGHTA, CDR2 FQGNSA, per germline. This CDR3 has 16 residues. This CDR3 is CASSGVTGPNTGELFF.

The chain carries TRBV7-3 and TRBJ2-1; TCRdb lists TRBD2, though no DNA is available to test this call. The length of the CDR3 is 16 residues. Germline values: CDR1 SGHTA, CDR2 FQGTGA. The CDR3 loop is CASSLSGGGAIDEQFF.

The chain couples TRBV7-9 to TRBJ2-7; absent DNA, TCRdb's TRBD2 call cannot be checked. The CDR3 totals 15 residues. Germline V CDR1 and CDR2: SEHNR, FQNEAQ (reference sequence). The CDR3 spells CASSAREVESYEQYF.

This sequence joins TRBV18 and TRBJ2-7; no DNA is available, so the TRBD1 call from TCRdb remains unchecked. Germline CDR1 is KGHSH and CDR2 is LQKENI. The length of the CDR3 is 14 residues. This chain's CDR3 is CASSQLTGVYEQYF.

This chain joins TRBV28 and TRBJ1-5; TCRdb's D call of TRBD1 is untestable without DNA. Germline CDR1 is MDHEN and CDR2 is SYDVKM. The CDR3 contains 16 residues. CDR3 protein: CASSSSIRDGPQPQHF. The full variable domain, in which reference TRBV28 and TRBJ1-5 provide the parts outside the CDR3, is DVKVTQSSRYLVKRTGEKVFLECVQDMDHENMFWYRQDPGLGLRLIYFSYDVKMKEKGDIPEGYSVSREKKERFSLILESASTNQTSMYLCASSSSIRDGPQPQHFGDGTRLSIL.

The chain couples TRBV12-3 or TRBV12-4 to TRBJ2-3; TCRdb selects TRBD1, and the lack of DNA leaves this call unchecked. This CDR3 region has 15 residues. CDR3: CASSLGDRDTDTQYF.

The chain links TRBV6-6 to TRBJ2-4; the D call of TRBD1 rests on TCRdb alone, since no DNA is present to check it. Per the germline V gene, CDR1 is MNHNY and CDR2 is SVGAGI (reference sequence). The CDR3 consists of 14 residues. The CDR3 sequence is CASHRVGAKNIQYF.

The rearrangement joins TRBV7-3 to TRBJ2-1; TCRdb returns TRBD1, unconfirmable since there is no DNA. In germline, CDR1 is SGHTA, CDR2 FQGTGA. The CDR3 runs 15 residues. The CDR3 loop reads CASLKRGAPYNEQFF.